The clone carrying this T cell receptor (beta chain) is a singleton in its sample. The junction departs from germline at one end; a sequencing error may be responsible. The source of the sample is a study of CD8 T cells in Susac syndrome. This CDR3 has 14 residues. Sequencing targeted TCR beta in T cells from blood (CD8+ and CD4+). Roughly 0.45 to 1 ug RNA was reverse transcribed with random hexamers. TCRdb processed the immunoSEQ multiplex PCR reads anew with MiXCR; each CDR3 protein has one entry. The table records 250,000 or so distinct CDR3 sequences, just under 95% of them present only once. The clonotype comes from a human donor with multiple sclerosis. Sequencing was carried out using CD4+ T cells from PBMCs. The chain joins TRBV12-3 or TRBV12-4 to TRBJ1-5, with unresolved D. CDR3 nucleotide sequence: TGTGTCAGCAAGGTCAGTGGGGATTATCAGCCCCAGCATTTT. Its translation: CVSKVSGDYQPQHF.